The clone carrying this T cell receptor beta chain has a handful of counts. Antigen: not known. This CDR3 spans 14 amino acids. CDR1 and CDR2 (germline): KGHSH, LQKENI. V was pared by 2 bases and J by 8 bases, with 13 bases between. The whole isolated RNA underwent reverse transcription, so sequencing captured expressed TCRB transcripts. The repertoire was sequenced with immunoSEQ multiplex PCR; TCRdb's copy has only in-frame clones and lacks some. The profile covers about 250,000 clones, with 13% to 15% appearing a single time and about 0.026% taken by the ten largest. These data originate in a study of beta chain features in type 1 diabetes. Study-wide results and limits: Whatever favoring of shorter templates PCR might show would apply equally to patients and controls. Relative to healthy donors, patients appeared to have naive, central memory and Treg TCRB repertoires that were more similar.

Sequences were obtained from naive CD4+ T cells from blood. The receptor's source is a woman aged 40 to 50 in good health. The J gene is TRBJ2-1, the V gene TRBV18, with a tentative D call TRBD2 (5 bases). The CDR3 protein is CASSPEGLRDEQFF. The CDR3 DNA sequence: TGTGCCAGCTCACCAGAAGGCTTGAGGGATGAGCAGTTCTTC.